The 9 T cell receptor beta chains below were found in one sample sequenced in a study of blood T cell repertoires in COVID-19. The method was immunoSEQ multiplex PCR; TCRdb's version includes in-frame clones alone and lacks a portion of them. The profile shows approximately 240,000 clones, about 83% of them singletons. Material for sequencing was peripheral blood. These receptors were obtained from a human donor in a cohort sampled during active COVID-19.

Only one count was recorded for this clone. The chain uses TRBV19 and TRBJ2-6; the D gene is possibly TRBD1 (5 bases). The CDR3 consists of 16 residues. Germline V CDR1 and CDR2: LNHDA, SQIVND (reference sequence). With 10 bases removed from V and 0 bases from J, the gap between germline ends came to 16 bases. CDR3: CATATRQFSGANVLTF. The CDR3 region has the DNA TGTGCCACCGCAACTCGACAGTTCTCTGGGGCCAACGTCCTGACTTTC.

J is TRBJ2-5 and V is TRBV14; D unresolved. This CDR3 has 14 amino acids. Germline values: CDR1 SGHDN, CDR2 FVKESK. Between the trimmed V and J ends, which lost 0 bases and 0 bases, there was a span of 5 bases. CDR3 sequence reads: CASSQDEYQETQYF. For the CDR3, the DNA is TGTGCCAGCAGCCAAGACGAGTACCAAGAGACCCAGTACTTC.

V gene TRBV15 combines with J gene TRBJ1-5; 8 bases align to TRBD1. With V trimmed by 8 bases and J by 4 bases, 16 bases remained unmatched. The CDR3 has 17 residues. The germline CDR1 and CDR2 sequences are LNHNV and YYDKDF (reference sequence). CDR3 DNA sequence: TGTGCCACCGGGACGGACAGGGACCTCTACTCTAATCAGCCCCAGCATTTT. Translating gives CATGTDRDLYSNQPQHF.

The table lists this clone with a count of one. The chain employs TRBV28 and TRBJ2-7, with TRBD2 as a possible D gene (6 bases). Germline V gives CDR1 MDHEN, CDR2 SYDVKM. This CDR3 is built from 13 residues. The V and J ends lost 1 base and 3 bases respectively, with 7 bases between them. The CDR3 sequence: CASSLLGGYEQYF. CDR3 sequence (DNA): TGTGCCAGCAGTTTATTGGGGGGCTACGAGCAGTACTTC.

This sequence joins TRBV11-2 and TRBJ2-3, with D perhaps matching TRBD1 (6 bases). Germline CDR1 reads SGHAT; CDR2 reads FQNNGV. The ends were cut back, 5 bases at V and 3 bases at J, with 9 bases in the middle. This CDR3 contains 13 residues. CDR3 loop: CASSPDRTDTQYF. The CDR3 DNA reads as TGTGCCAGCAGCCCCGACAGGACAGATACGCAGTATTTT.

J is TRBJ1-6 and V is TRBV27; the D gene is possibly TRBD1 (6 bases). CDR1 and CDR2 (germline): MNHEY, SMNVEV (reference sequence). This CDR3 is 15 amino acids long. V lost 7 bases to trimming and J lost 9 bases, with 19 bases between them. The CDR3 nucleotides read TGTGCCAGCACCCTTATCTGGGACACTTCTTCACCCCTCCACTTT. It translates to CASTLIWDTSSPLHF.

The V call is TRBV19, the J call TRBJ2-5; 9 bases line up with TRBD2. Germline V gene lookup returns CDR1 LNHDA and CDR2 SQIVND (reference sequence). This CDR3 is 15 amino acids long. The J segment lost 2 bases and the V segment lost 5 bases, leaving 6 bases of the junction unmatched. The CDR3 DNA reads as TGTGCCAGTAGTGGAGGACTAGCGCAGCAAGAGACCCAGTACTTC. Translation: CASSGGLAQQETQYF. Full variable domain (outside the CDR3, taken from reference TRBV19 and TRBJ2-5): DGGITQSPKYLFRKEGQNVTLSCEQNLNHDAMYWYRQDPGQGLRLIYYSQIVNDFQKGDIAEGYSVSREKKESFPLTVTSAQKNPTAFYLCASSGGLAQQETQYFGPGTRLLVL.

The chain couples TRBV28 to TRBJ2-5; perhaps TRBD2 as D (6 bases). V lost 5 bases and J 3 bases, leaving 13 bases between the germline ends. Germline CDR1 is MDHEN and CDR2 is SYDVKM. The CDR3 runs to 14 residues. The CDR3 region has the DNA TGTGCCAGCAGTCCCCTTTGGGGGGAAGAGACCCAGTACTTC. It codes for CASSPLWGEETQYF.

This rearrangement joins TRBV30 to TRBJ2-5; TRBD1 matches 7 bases. The CDR3 length is 12 residues. Germline trimming cut 5 bases from V and 3 bases from J; bases unmatched to any gene: 3. In germline, CDR1 is GTSNPN, CDR2 SVGIG (reference sequence). For the CDR3, the DNA is TGTGCCTGGGGGGGACAGAAAGAGACCCAGTACTTC. Translated: CAWGGQKETQYF.